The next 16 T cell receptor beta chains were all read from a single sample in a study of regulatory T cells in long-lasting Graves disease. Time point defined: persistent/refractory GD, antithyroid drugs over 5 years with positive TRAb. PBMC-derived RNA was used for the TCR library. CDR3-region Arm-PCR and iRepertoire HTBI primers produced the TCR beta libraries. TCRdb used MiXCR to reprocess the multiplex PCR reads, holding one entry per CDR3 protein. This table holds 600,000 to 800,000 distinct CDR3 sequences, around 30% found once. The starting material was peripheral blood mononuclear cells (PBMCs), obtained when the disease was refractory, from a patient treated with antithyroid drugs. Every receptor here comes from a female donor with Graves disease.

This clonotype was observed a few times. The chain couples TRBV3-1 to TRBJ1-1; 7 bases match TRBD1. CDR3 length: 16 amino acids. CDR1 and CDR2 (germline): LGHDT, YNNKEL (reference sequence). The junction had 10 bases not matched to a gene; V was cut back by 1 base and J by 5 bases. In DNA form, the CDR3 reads TGTGCCAGCAGCCAAGCGTACAGGGGAGGGGGGACTGAAGCTTTCTTT. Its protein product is CASSQAYRGGGTEAFF.

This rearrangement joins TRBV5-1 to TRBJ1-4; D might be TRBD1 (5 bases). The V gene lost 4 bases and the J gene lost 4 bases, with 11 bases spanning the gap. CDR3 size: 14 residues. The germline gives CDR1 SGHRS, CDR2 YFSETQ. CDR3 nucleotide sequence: TGCGCCAGCAGCATCCGGGACCTTAATGAAAAACTGTTTTTT. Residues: CASSIRDLNEKLFF.

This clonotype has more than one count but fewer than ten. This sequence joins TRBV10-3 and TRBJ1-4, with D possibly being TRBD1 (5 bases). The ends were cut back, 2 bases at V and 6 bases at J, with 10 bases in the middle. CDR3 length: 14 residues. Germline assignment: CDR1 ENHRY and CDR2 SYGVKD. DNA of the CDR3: TGTGCCATCAGTGAGAGGGGACGGTATGAAAAACTGTTTTTT. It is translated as CAISERGRYEKLFF.

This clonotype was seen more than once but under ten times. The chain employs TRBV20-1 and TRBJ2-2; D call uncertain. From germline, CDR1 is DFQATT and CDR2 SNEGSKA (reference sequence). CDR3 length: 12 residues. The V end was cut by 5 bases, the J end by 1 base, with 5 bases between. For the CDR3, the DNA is TGCAGTGCTCATAGGAACACCGGGGAGCTGTTTTTT. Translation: CSAHRNTGELFF.

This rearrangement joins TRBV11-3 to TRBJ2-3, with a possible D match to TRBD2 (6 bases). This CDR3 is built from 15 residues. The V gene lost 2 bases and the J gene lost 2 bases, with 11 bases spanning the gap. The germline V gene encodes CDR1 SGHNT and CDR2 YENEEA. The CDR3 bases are TGTGCCAGCAGCTTAACCGGGAGACCCACAGATACGCAGTATTTT. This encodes CASSLTGRPTDTQYF.

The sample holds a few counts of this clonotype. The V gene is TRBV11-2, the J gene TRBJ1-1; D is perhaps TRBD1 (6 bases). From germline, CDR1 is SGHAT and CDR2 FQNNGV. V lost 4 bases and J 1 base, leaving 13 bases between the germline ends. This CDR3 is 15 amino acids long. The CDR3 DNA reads TGTGCCAGCAGCTCTCAGGGGTCCCGGAACACTGAAGCTTTCTTT. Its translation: CASSSQGSRNTEAFF.

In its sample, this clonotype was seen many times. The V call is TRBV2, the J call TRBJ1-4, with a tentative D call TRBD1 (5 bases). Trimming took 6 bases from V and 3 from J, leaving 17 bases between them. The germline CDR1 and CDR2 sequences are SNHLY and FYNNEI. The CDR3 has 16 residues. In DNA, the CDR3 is TGTGCCAGCAGGATGAGGACACGCCGTGCTAATGAAAAACTGTTTTTT. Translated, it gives CASRMRTRRANEKLFF.

CDR3 DNA: TGTGCCAACATGTCCACAGGGGGCACTGAAGCTTTCTTT. Translating gives CANMSTGGTEAFF. The V and J genes are TRBV2 and TRBJ1-1; 8 bases align to TRBD1. The CDR3 is 13 amino acids. Germline V gene sequence: CDR1 SNHLY, CDR2 FYNNEI. The ends lost 10 bases at V and 4 bases at J; junction bases unmatched: 8.

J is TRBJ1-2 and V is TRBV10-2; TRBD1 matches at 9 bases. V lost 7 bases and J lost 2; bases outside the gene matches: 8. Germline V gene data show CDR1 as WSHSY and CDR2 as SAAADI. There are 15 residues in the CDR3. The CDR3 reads CASKRDRELNYGYTF. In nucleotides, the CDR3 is TGCGCCAGCAAACGGGACAGGGAGTTAAACTATGGCTACACCTTC.

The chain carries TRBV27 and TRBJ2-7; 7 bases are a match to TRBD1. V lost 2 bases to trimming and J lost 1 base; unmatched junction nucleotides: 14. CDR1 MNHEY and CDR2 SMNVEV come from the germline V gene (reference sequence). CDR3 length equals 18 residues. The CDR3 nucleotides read TGTGCCAGCAGTTTAGAGACAGGGTTGCGCCTCCCTTCCTACGAGCAGTACTTC. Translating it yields CASSLETGLRLPSYEQYF.

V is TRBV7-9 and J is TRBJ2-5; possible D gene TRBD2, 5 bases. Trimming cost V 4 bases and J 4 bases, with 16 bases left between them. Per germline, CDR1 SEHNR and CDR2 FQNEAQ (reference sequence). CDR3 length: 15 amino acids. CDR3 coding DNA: TGTGCCAGCAGCTCAGACGGGGTTTTAGGAGAGACCCAGTACTTC. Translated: CASSSDGVLGETQYF.

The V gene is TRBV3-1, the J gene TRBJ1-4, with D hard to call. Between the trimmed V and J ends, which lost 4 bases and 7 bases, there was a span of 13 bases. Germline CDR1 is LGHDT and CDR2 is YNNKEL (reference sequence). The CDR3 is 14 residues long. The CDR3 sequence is CASSPTPGREKLFF. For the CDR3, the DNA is TGTGCCAGCAGCCCCACGCCCGGCCGTGAAAAACTGTTTTTT.

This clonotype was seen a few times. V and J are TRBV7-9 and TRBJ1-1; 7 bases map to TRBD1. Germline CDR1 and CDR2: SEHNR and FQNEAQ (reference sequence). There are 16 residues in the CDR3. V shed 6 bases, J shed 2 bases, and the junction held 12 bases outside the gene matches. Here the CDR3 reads CASSPGQVQVNTEAFF. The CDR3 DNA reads TGTGCCAGCAGTCCCGGACAGGTCCAGGTAAACACTGAAGCTTTCTTT.

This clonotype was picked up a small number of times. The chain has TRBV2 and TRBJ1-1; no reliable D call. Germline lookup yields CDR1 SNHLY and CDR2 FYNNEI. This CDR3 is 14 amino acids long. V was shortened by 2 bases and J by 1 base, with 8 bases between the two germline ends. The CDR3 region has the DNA TGTGCCAGCAGTGAACGGGAGACGAACACTGAAGCTTTCTTT. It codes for CASSERETNTEAFF.

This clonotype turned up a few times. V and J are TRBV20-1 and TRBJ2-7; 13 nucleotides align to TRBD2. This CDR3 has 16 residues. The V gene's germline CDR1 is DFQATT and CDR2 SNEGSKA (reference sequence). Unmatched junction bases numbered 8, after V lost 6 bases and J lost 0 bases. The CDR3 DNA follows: TGCAGTGCCCCAGGACTAGCGGGAGTTTCCTCCTACGAGCAGTACTTC. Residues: CSAPGLAGVSSYEQYF.

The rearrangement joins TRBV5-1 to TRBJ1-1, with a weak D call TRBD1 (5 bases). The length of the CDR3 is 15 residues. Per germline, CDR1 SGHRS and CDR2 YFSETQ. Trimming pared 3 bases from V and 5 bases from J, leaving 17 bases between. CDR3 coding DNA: TGCGCCAGCAGCTCCACCGCTAGACAGACTACTGAAGCTTTCTTT. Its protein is CASSSTARQTTEAFF.